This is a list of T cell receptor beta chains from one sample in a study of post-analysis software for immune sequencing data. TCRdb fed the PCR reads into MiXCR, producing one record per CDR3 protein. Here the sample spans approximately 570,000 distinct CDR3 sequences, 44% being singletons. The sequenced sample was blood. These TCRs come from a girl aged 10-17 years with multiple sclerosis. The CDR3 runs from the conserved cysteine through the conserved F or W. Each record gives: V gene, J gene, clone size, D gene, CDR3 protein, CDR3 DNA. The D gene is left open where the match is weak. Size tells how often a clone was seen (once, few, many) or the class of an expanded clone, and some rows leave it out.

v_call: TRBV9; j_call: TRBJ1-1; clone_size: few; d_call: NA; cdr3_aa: CASSVGGLMNTEAFF; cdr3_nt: TGTGCCAGCAGCGTAGGAGGACTGATGAACACTGAAGCTTTCTTT
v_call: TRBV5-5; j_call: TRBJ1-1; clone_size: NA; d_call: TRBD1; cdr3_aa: CASTSQGAWGDREAFF; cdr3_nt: TGTGCCAGCACCTCCCAGGGGGCGTGGGGGGACCGGGAAGCTTTCTTT
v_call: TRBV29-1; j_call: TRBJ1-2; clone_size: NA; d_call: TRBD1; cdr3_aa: CSVLLPGQSYGYTF; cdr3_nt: TGCAGCGTTTTGCTCCCGGGACAGAGCTATGGCTACACCTTC
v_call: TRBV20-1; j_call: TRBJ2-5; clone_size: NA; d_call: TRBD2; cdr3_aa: CSAREQTSGRGETQYF; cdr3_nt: TGCAGTGCTAGAGAACAAACTAGCGGGAGAGGTGAGACCCAGTACTTC
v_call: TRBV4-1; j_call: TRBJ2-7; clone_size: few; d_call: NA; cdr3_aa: CASSQDRPGSPYEQYF; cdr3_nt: TGCGCCAGCAGCCAAGATCGACCGGGATCCCCCTACGAGCAGTACTTC
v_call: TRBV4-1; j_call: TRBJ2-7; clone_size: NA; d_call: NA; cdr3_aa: CASSQGSAYEQYF; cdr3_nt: TGCGCCAGCAGCCAGGGCAGCGCCTACGAGCAGTACTTC
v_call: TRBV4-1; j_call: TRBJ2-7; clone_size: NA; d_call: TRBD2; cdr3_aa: CASSQGRGLAGNEQYF; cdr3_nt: TGCGCCAGCAGCCAAGGCCGAGGTCTAGCGGGGAACGAGCAGTACTTC
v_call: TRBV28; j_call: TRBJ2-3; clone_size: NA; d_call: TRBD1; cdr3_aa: CASSSRTGASTDTQYF; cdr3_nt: TGTGCCAGCAGTTCCCGGACAGGGGCGTCCACAGATACGCAGTATTTT
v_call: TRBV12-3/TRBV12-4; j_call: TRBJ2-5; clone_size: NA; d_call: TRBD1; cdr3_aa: CASSSEDRGLQMEETQYF; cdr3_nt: TGTGCCAGCAGTTCGGAGGACAGGGGACTTCAAATGGAAGAGACCCAGTACTTC
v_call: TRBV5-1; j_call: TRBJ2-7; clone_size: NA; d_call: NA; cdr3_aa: CASSLDQAATSYEQYF; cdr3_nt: TGCGCCAGCAGCTTGGATCAAGCGGCGACTTCCTACGAGCAGTACTTC
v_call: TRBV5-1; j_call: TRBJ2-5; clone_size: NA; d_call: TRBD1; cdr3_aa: CASSQGQGSTETQYF; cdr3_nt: TGCGCCAGCAGCCAGGGACAGGGGAGCACGGAGACCCAGTACTTC
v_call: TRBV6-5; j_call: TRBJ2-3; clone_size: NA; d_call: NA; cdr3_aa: CASSYSGGGRVTDTQYF; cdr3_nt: TGTGCCAGCAGTTACTCGGGGGGCGGGAGAGTCACAGATACGCAGTATTTT
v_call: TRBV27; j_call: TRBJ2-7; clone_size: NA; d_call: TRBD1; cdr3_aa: CASSPRQGDSYEQYF; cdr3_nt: TGTGCCAGCAGTCCCCGACAGGGGGACTCCTACGAGCAGTACTTC
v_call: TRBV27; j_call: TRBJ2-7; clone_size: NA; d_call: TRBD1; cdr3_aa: CASRDRAASEQYF; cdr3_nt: TGTGCCAGTCGGGACAGGGCTGCGAGCGAGCAGTACTTC
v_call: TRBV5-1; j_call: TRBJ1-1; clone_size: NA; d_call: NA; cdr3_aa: CASSQNSLRGTEAFF; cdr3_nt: TGCGCCAGCAGCCAGAATTCCCTTAGAGGCACTGAAGCTTTCTTT
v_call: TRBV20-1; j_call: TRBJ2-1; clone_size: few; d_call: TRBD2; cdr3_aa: CSARFLADPSYNEQFF; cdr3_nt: TGCAGTGCTAGATTTCTAGCGGATCCCTCCTACAATGAGCAGTTCTTC
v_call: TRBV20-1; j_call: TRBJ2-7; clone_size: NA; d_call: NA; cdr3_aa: CSARDPLGEQYF; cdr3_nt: TGCAGTGCTAGAGATCCGTTGGGGGAGCAGTACTTC
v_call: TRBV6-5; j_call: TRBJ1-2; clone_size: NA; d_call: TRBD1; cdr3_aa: CASSNWDRESGYTF; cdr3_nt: TGTGCCAGCAGTAACTGGGACAGGGAATCTGGCTACACCTTC
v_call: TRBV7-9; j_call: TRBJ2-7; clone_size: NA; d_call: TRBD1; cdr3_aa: CASSLRQGANEQYF; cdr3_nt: TGTGCCAGCAGCTTAAGACAGGGGGCGAACGAGCAGTACTTC
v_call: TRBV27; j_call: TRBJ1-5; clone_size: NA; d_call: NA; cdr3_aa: CASSSSGNQPQHF; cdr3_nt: TGTGCCAGCAGCTCTAGCGGCAATCAGCCCCAGCATTTT
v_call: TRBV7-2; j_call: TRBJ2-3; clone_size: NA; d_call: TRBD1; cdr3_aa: CASSLRQGKHTQYF; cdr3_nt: TGTGCCAGCAGCTTACGACAGGGGAAGCATACGCAGTATTTT
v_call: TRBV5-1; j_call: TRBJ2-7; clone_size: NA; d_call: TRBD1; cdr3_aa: CASSFSKGQATYEQYF; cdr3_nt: TGCGCCAGCAGCTTTTCCAAGGGACAGGCCACCTACGAGCAGTACTTC
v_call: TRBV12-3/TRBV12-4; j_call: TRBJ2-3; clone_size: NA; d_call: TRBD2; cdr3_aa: CASSYPRSGGQDTQYF; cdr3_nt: TGTGCCAGCAGTTACCCGAGGAGCGGGGGCCAAGATACGCAGTATTTT
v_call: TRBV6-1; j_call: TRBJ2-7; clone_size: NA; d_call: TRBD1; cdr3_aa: CTSRVTGTGTYEQYF; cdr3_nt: TGTACCAGCAGAGTGACCGGGACAGGAACCTACGAGCAGTACTTC
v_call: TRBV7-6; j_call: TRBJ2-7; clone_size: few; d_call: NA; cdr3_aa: CASSPIEQPYEQYF; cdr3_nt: TGTGCCAGCAGCCCGATAGAACAGCCCTACGAGCAGTACTTC
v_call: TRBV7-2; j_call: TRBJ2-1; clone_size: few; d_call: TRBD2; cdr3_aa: CASSPWEGNEQFF; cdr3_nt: TGTGCCAGCAGCCCGTGGGAGGGCAATGAGCAGTTCTTC
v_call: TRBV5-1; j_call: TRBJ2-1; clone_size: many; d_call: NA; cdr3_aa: CASSLVGINPNEQFF; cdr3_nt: TGCGCCAGCAGCTTGGTAGGCATAAATCCCAATGAGCAGTTCTTC
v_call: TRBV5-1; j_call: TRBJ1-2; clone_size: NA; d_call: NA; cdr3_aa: CASSLGQDYDYTF; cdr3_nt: TGCGCCAGCAGCTTGGGTCAGGATTATGACTACACCTTC
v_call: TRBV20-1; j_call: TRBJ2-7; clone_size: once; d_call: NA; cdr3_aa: CSARRGGLDEQYF; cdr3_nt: TGCAGTGCTAGACGCGGGGGCTTGGACGAGCAGTACTTC
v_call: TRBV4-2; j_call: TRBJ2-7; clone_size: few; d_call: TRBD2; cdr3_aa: CASSQIPGTSVNEQYF; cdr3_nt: TGTGCCAGCAGCCAGATACCGGGGACTAGCGTTAACGAGCAGTACTTC
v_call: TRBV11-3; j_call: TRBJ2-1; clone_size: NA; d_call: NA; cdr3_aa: CASSSDRSNNEQFF; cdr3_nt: TGTGCCAGCAGCTCAGACAGATCAAACAATGAGCAGTTCTTC
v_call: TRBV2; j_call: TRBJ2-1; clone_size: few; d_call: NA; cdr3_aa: CASSEEGGKCDEQFF; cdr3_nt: TGTGCCAGCAGTGAAGAGGGCGGGAAGTGCGATGAGCAGTTCTTC
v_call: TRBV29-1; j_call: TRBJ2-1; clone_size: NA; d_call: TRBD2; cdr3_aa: CSVTSGGAGNEQFF; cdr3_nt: TGCAGCGTTACTAGCGGGGGGGCCGGCAATGAGCAGTTCTTC
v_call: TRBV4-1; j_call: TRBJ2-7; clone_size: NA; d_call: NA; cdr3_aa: CASSPRDPPYEQYF; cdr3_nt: TGCGCCAGCAGCCCTCGGGACCCCCCCTACGAGCAGTACTTC
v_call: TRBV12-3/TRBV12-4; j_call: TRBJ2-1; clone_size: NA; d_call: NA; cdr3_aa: CASTLGGQGSEQFF; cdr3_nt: TGTGCCAGCACCCTTGGAGGGCAGGGCAGTGAGCAGTTCTTC
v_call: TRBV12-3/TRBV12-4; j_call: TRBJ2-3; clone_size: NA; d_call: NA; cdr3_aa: CASSFGSPSTDTQYF; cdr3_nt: TGTGCCAGCAGTTTCGGCAGCCCTAGCACAGATACGCAGTATTTT
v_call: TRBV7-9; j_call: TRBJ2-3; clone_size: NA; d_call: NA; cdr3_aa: CASSLTPTPSTDTQYF; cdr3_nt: TGTGCCAGCAGCTTAACCCCAACTCCTAGCACAGATACGCAGTATTTT
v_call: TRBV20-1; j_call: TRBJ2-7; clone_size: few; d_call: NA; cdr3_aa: CSARRQLLGHEQYF; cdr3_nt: TGCAGTGCTAGAAGACAGTTACTTGGCCACGAGCAGTACTTC
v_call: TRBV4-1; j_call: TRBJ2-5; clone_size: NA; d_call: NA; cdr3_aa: CASSPRTVGTQYF; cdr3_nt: TGCGCCAGCAGCCCCCGGACGGTAGGGACCCAGTACTTC
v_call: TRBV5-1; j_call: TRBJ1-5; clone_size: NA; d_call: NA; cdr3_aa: CASSLGGGYNQPQHF; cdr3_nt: TGCGCCAGCAGCTTGGGTGGAGGCTATAATCAGCCCCAGCATTTT
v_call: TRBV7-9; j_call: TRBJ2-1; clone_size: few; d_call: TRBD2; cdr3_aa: CASSLIAGDEQFF; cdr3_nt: TGTGCCAGCAGCTTAATAGCGGGAGATGAGCAGTTCTTC
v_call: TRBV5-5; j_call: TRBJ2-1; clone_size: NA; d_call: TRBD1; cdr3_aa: CASSRQGANNEQFF; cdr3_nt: TGTGCCAGCAGCCGACAGGGGGCCAACAATGAGCAGTTCTTC
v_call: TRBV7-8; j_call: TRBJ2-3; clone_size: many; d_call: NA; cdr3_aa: CASSLAGSTTDTQYF; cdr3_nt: TGTGCCAGCAGCTTAGCGGGCTCTACCACAGATACGCAGTATTTT
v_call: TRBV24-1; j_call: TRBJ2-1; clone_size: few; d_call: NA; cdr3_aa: CATSDLGDGDNEQFF; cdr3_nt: TGTGCCACCAGTGATTTGGGGGACGGAGACAATGAGCAGTTCTTC
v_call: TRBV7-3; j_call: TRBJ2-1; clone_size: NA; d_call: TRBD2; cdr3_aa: CASSPLATSGGFQEQFF; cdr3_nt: TGTGCCAGCAGCCCCCTCGCGACTAGCGGGGGATTTCAAGAGCAGTTCTTC